One sample yielded the 2 T cell receptor beta chains listed below, sequenced in a study of tumor-infiltrating lymphocytes in oesophageal squamous cell carcinoma. TCRdb redid the calling of the PCR reads with MiXCR, one entry per CDR3 protein. The sample comprises under 15,000 distinct CDR3 sequences, roughly half of which are singletons, and about 12% rests with the top ten. Sequenced material: blood. Source of these receptors: a female donor with esophageal squamous cell carcinoma.

This chain joins TRBV7-8 and TRBJ2-5; D not certain. Trimming left V 3 bases short and J 2 bases short, with 7 bases between. Germline CDR1 SGHVS, CDR2 FQNEAQ. The length of the CDR3 is 13 residues. The CDR3 DNA follows: TGTGCCAGCAGCTTTTCTGGGCAAGAGACCCAGTACTTC. Its translation: CASSFSGQETQYF.

By frequency in the sample, this clonotype is medium-sized. The CDR3 region is CASSFAGFGYTF. As DNA, the CDR3 is TGTGCCAGCAGCTTTGCAGGGTTTGGCTACACCTTC. V and J are TRBV7-9 and TRBJ1-2; maybe TRBD1 (5 bases). V was trimmed by 3 bases and J by 7 bases, leaving 9 bases between them. This CDR3 region has 12 residues. Germline V gene sequence: CDR1 SEHNR, CDR2 FQNEAQ (reference sequence).